These 31 T cell receptor beta chains were sequenced from one sample in a study of CD8 T cells in Susac syndrome. Reverse transcription used roughly 0.5 to 1 ug RNA and random hexamers. TCRdb processed the immunoSEQ multiplex PCR reads anew with MiXCR; each CDR3 protein has one entry. The sample has tens of thousands of distinct CDR3 sequences; 85% to 95% are singletons. The sequenced sample consisted of CD8+ T cells from PBMCs. The receptors stem from a human donor with multiple sclerosis.

The CDR3 nucleotides are TGTGCCAGCAGGCCCGGGACACCGACTACAGATACGCAGTATTTT. Translating it yields CASRPGTPTTDTQYF. The chain joins TRBV27 to TRBJ2-3; possibly TRBD1 for D (6 bases). Trimming stripped 6 bases from V and 3 bases from J, with 16 bases between. The CDR3 is 15 residues long. Per the germline V gene, CDR1 is MNHEY and CDR2 is SMNVEV (reference sequence).

The chain carries TRBV30 and TRBJ1-2, with D unclear. The length of the CDR3 is 14 residues. V dropped 1 base and J dropped 4 bases, with 13 bases sitting between them. Germline V gene lookup returns CDR1 GTSNPN and CDR2 SVGIG (reference sequence). In nucleotides, the CDR3 is TGTGCCTGGAGTGCCCCTCCAGGTTCCTATGGCTACACCTTC. Protein sequence: CAWSAPPGSYGYTF.

This clonotype appeared a few times. The rearrangement links TRBV6-2 or TRBV6-3 to TRBJ2-1; no clear D gene. This CDR3 is built from 13 residues. The germline V gene has CDR1 MNHEY and CDR2 SVGEGT. Trimming took 5 bases from V and 5 from J, leaving 10 bases between them. The CDR3 nucleotides read TGTGCCAGCAGTCCCACCGGTAACAATGAGCAGTTCTTC. Its translation: CASSPTGNNEQFF.

V is TRBV27 and J is TRBJ2-2, with D unclear. Germline loops: CDR1 MNHEY, CDR2 SMNVEV (reference sequence). Trimming pared 3 bases from V and 0 bases from J, leaving 11 bases between. This CDR3 has 16 amino acids. The CDR3: CASSFVTEANTGELFF. CDR3 coding DNA: TGTGCCAGCAGTTTTGTCACAGAAGCGAACACCGGGGAGCTGTTTTTT.

V usage is TRBV25-1 and J usage is TRBJ2-5; D remains ambiguous. V was trimmed by 3 bases and J by 2 bases, leaving 16 bases between them. Germline CDR1 MGHDK, CDR2 SYGVNS. The CDR3 is 16 amino acids. CDR3 in DNA: TGTGCCAGCAGTGATTATAAATCGGCGGTTCAAGAGACCCAGTACTTC. This translates into CASSDYKSAVQETQYF.

This clonotype was observed a single time. The rearrangement uses TRBV28 and TRBJ2-7; 10 nucleotides align to TRBD1. Per germline, CDR1 MDHEN and CDR2 SYDVKM. The CDR3 sequence is 14 residues long. Trimming took 6 bases from V and 3 from J; bases not matched to a gene: 5. CDR3 residues: CASRAGQGFYEQYF. DNA of the CDR3: TGTGCCAGCAGGGCGGGACAGGGGTTCTACGAGCAGTACTTC. The complete variable domain, with remaining parts taken from reference TRBV28 and TRBJ2-7, reads DVKVTQSSRYLVKRTGEKVFLECVQDMDHENMFWYRQDPGLGLRLIYFSYDVKMKEKGDIPEGYSVSREKKERFSLILESASTNQTSMYLCASRAGQGFYEQYFGPGTRLTVT.

The genes are TRBV29-1 and TRBJ2-2; 10 bases fit TRBD2. Germline V gives CDR1 SQVTM, CDR2 ANQGSEA. This CDR3 has 16 residues. Trimming took 0 bases from V and 3 from J; bases not matched to a gene: 4. Here the CDR3 DNA reads TGCAGCGTTGAAGATCCTAGCGGGGGCTACACCGGGGAGCTGTTTTTT. This sequence encodes CSVEDPSGGYTGELFF.

This chain links TRBV20-1 with TRBJ2-7; the match to TRBD2 covers 7 bases. Trimming cost V 0 bases and J 2 bases; bases outside gene matches: 10. CDR1 is DFQATT and CDR2 is SNEGSKA in the germline V gene (reference sequence). This CDR3 has 16 residues. The CDR3 DNA sequence: TGCAGTGCTAGAGACATGGAAGCGGGGATCACCTACGAGCAGTACTTC. Its protein is CSARDMEAGITYEQYF.

In nucleotides, the CDR3 is TGTGCCAGCAGCCCAGACAGCCACCCCCTCGAAGCTTTCTTT. It is translated as CASSPDSHPLEAFF. The rearrangement links TRBV5-4 to TRBJ1-1; a weak D match, TRBD1 (5 bases). Trimming took off 4 bases at V and 8 bases at J, with 18 bases between the two ends. The CDR3 runs to 14 residues. Germline V gene lookup returns CDR1 SGHNT and CDR2 YYREEE (reference sequence). The full variable domain, rest sourced from reference TRBV5-4 and TRBJ1-1, is ETGVTQSPTHLIKTRGQQVTLRCSSQSGHNTVSWYQQALGQGPQFIFQYYREEENGRGNFPPRFSGLQFPNYSSELNVNALELDDSALYLCASSPDSHPLEAFFGQGTRLTVV.

The chain links TRBV29-1 to TRBJ2-5; possibly TRBD1 for D (7 bases). V shed 6 bases and J shed 5 bases, with 13 bases lying between them. This CDR3 contains 12 residues. Germline-derived CDR1 and CDR2 are SQVTM and ANQGSEA. CDR3 coding DNA: TGCAGCGTAGAACAGGGGAGGGAGACCCAGTACTTC. It specifies CSVEQGRETQYF.

This sequence joins TRBV15 and TRBJ1-5; D perhaps matches TRBD1 (5 bases). CDR3 length: 15 amino acids. The V gene lost 7 bases and the J gene lost 2 bases, with 15 bases spanning the gap. The germline CDR1 and CDR2 sequences are LNHNV and YYDKDF (reference sequence). In DNA, the CDR3 is TGTGCCACCAAGAGTACAGGTTCAGGCAATCAGCCCCAGCATTTT. The encoded protein is CATKSTGSGNQPQHF.

V usage is TRBV7-8 and J usage is TRBJ2-6, with D maybe TRBD2 (5 bases). Germline CDR1 reads SGHVS; CDR2 reads FQNEAQ. The CDR3 has 16 residues. The germline V and J ends were trimmed by 5 bases and 0 bases, with 11 bases remaining between them. The CDR3 bases are TGTGCCAGCAGCGCAGGAGGCGGCTCTGGGGCCAACGTCCTGACTTTC. Translating it yields CASSAGGGSGANVLTF.

V and J are TRBV19 and TRBJ2-3; no firm D call. CDR3 size: 12 residues. Germline assignment: CDR1 LNHDA and CDR2 SQIVND (reference sequence). V gave up 6 bases and J gave up 6 bases, with 10 bases separating them. The CDR3 DNA reads TGTGCCAGTAGCCTTTACGGGGATACGCAGTATTTT. It yields the protein CASSLYGDTQYF.

The rearrangement links TRBV13 to TRBJ1-1; D is possibly TRBD1 (5 bases). CDR1 is PRHDT and CDR2 is FYEKMQ in the germline V gene (reference sequence). V shed 5 bases and J shed 2 bases, with 18 bases lying between them. The length of the CDR3 is 16 residues. CDR3 in amino acids: CASSPRTGTVNTEAFF. The DNA of the CDR3 is TGTGCCAGCAGCCCCCGCACCGGGACGGTTAACACTGAAGCTTTCTTT.

Points on this clonotype: Mismatch with germline at one junction end may stem from a read error. This rearrangement joins TRBV12-3 or TRBV12-4 to TRBJ2-7; unclear D gene. The CDR3 is 12 residues long. The CDR3 bases are TGTGCCAGCAGTATAGCAACCTACGAGCAGTACTTC. Translating gives CASSIATYEQYF.

This CDR3 reads CASSLGHRETQYF. The CDR3, as DNA: TGTGCCAGCAGTCTCGGACATCGAGAGACCCAGTACTTC. The rearrangement uses TRBV6-1 and TRBJ2-5, with a weak D call TRBD1 (5 bases). The CDR3 length is 13 residues. V lost 5 bases and J 4 bases, leaving 11 bases between the germline ends. Germline assignment: CDR1 MNHNS and CDR2 SASEGT.

This clonotype was observed a single time. The rearrangement links TRBV13 to TRBJ2-5; a weak D match, TRBD2 (6 bases). This CDR3 spans 13 amino acids. CDR1 and CDR2 (germline): PRHDT, FYEKMQ (reference sequence). Trimming pared 3 bases from V and 2 bases from J, leaving 7 bases between. CDR3 sequence (DNA): TGTGCCAGCAGCTTTGGGGGGCAAGAGACCCAGTACTTC. Residues: CASSFGGQETQYF.

The chain recombines TRBV19 with TRBJ2-1, with TRBD2 matching 14 bases. The CDR3 has 17 residues. CDR1 is LNHDA and CDR2 is SQIVND in the germline V gene (reference sequence). The ends lost 4 bases at V and 7 bases at J; junction bases unmatched: 9. CDR3 loop: CASSTGPGLAGVNEQFF. CDR3 in DNA: TGTGCCAGTAGTACGGGGCCGGGACTAGCGGGAGTAAATGAGCAGTTCTTC.

J is TRBJ1-2 and V is TRBV27; D is possibly TRBD1 (5 bases). Per the germline V gene, CDR1 is MNHEY and CDR2 is SMNVEV (reference sequence). The CDR3 has 15 amino acids. V was cut by 6 bases and J by 4 bases, with 18 bases left in between. The CDR3 sequence is CASRHWKGRAYGYTF. The DNA for the CDR3 is TGTGCCAGCAGACATTGGAAGGGACGGGCCTATGGCTACACCTTC.

The rearrangement joins TRBV5-1 to TRBJ2-7, with 9 bases matching TRBD1. Trimming took 5 bases from V and 5 from J; bases not matched to a gene: 14. The CDR3 covers 16 residues. The germline gives CDR1 SGHRS, CDR2 YFSETQ. The CDR3 sequence is CASRNHRDRVNNEQYF. The CDR3 bases are TGCGCCAGCAGAAACCATCGGGACAGGGTTAACAACGAGCAGTACTTC.

The rearrangement joins TRBV23-1 to TRBJ2-5; D call uncertain. TRBV23-1 is treated as an ORF (open reading frame) with a function not yet certain. CDR3 length: 17 residues. V lost 0 bases, J lost 7 bases, and 21 bases lay in between. CDR3 nucleotide sequence: TGCGCCAGCAGTCAATCGCGTGGTCCCTCGAACCATGGGACCCAGTACTTC. Protein product: CASSQSRGPSNHGTQYF.

V and J are TRBV7-9 and TRBJ1-5, with D hard to call. V gave up 1 base and J gave up 2 bases, with 12 bases separating them. The CDR3 spans 16 residues. Per germline, CDR1 SEHNR and CDR2 FQNEAQ (reference sequence). The CDR3 nucleotides are TGTGCCAGCAGCTTAGGGGATTTCAGGCGCAATCAGCCCCAGCATTTT. Its translation is CASSLGDFRRNQPQHF.

This chain links TRBV6-5 with TRBJ1-5; D may be TRBD1 (5 bases). V was pared by 8 bases and J by 4 bases, with 15 bases between. The CDR3 is 14 residues long. CDR1 is MNHEY and CDR2 is SVGAGI in the germline V gene. CDR3 protein: CASGTMDANQPQHF. CDR3 nucleotide sequence: TGTGCCAGCGGGACCATGGACGCGAATCAGCCCCAGCATTTT.

The chain carries TRBV7-2 and TRBJ2-6, with D tentatively TRBD1 (6 bases). The V gene's germline CDR1 is SGHTA and CDR2 FQGNSA. The CDR3 runs to 17 residues. With 5 bases removed from V and 2 bases from J, the gap between germline ends came to 16 bases. The DNA for the CDR3 is TGTGCCAGCAGCCCCGGGGCAGGGACAACTGGGGCCAACGTCCTGACTTTC. It specifies CASSPGAGTTGANVLTF.

The chain recombines TRBV4-3 with TRBJ1-5; maybe TRBD1 (5 bases). Germline CDR1 LGHNA, CDR2 YSLEER. CDR3 length: 15 amino acids. Trimming stripped 1 base from V and 1 base from J, with 8 bases between. CDR3 DNA sequence: TGCGCCAGCAGCCAAGTGCGGGGCAGCAATCAGCCCCAGCATTTT. This codes for CASSQVRGSNQPQHF.

This chain connects TRBV9 to TRBJ2-1; 10 bases align to TRBD1. V was clipped by 6 bases and J by 5 bases; unmatched bases: 8. CDR3 length: 15 residues. In germline, CDR1 is SGDLS, CDR2 YYNGEE. This CDR3 is CASTFGTGDHNEQFF. CDR3 in DNA: TGTGCCAGCACCTTCGGGACAGGGGACCACAATGAGCAGTTCTTC.

This chain joins TRBV30 and TRBJ2-5, with D maybe TRBD2 (6 bases). The germline V gene has CDR1 GTSNPN and CDR2 SVGIG (reference sequence). This CDR3 region has 15 residues. Trimming removed 3 bases from V and 2 bases from J, with 16 bases in between. DNA of the CDR3: TGTGCCTGGAGCACCCGGGAGAGCCTACAAGAGACCCAGTACTTC. Its protein is CAWSTRESLQETQYF.

The V and J genes are TRBV6-5 and TRBJ2-7; possibly TRBD2 for D (5 bases). The V and J ends lost 0 bases and 2 bases respectively, with 11 bases between them. Germline values: CDR1 MNHEY, CDR2 SVGAGI. The length of the CDR3 is 15 residues. Here the CDR3 reads CASSYSTGSTYEQYF. The CDR3 coding sequence is TGTGCCAGCAGTTACTCGACGGGGTCGACCTACGAGCAGTACTTC.

The chain uses TRBV11-2 and TRBJ2-3; no reliable D call. This CDR3 comprises 11 residues. The germline V and J ends were trimmed by 4 bases and 10 bases, with 9 bases remaining between them. CDR1 and CDR2 from the germline V gene are SGHAT and FQNNGV. CDR3 in DNA: TGTGCCAGCAGCTCCCTGTTTCCGCAGTATTTT. As protein: CASSSLFPQYF.

The chain recombines TRBV5-4 with TRBJ1-1, with TRBD1 as a possible D gene (5 bases). Germline CDR1 is SGHNT and CDR2 is YYREEE (reference sequence). CDR3 length: 13 residues. The V gene lost 4 bases and the J gene lost 6 bases, with 13 bases spanning the gap. CDR3 sequence: CASSPNGDAEAFF. CDR3 in DNA: TGTGCCAGCAGCCCCAATGGGGACGCTGAAGCTTTCTTT. The complete variable domain, with remaining parts taken from reference TRBV5-4 and TRBJ1-1, reads ETGVTQSPTHLIKTRGQQVTLRCSSQSGHNTVSWYQQALGQGPQFIFQYYREEENGRGNFPPRFSGLQFPNYSSELNVNALELDDSALYLCASSPNGDAEAFFGQGTRLTVV.

V gene TRBV24-1 combines with J gene TRBJ2-1; TRBD1 matches at 9 bases. The CDR3 sequence is 13 residues long. Trimming cost V 7 bases and J 8 bases; bases outside gene matches: 5. Germline-derived CDR1 and CDR2 are KGHDR and SFDVKD. In DNA form, the CDR3 reads TGTGCCACCAGCCCGGGACAGGGATATGAGCAGTTCTTC. It is translated as CATSPGQGYEQFF.